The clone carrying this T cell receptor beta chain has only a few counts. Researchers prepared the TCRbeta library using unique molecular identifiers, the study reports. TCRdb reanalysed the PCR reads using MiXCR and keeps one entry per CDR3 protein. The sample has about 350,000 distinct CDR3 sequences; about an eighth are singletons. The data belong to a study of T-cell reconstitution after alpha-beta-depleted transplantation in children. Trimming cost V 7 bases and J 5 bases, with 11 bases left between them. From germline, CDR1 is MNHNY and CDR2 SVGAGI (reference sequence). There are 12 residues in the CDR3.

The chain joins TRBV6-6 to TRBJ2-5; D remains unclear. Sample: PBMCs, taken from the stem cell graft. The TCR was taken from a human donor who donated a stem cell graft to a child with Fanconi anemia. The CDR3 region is CASKEPVETQYF. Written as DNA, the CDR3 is TGTGCCAGCAAGGAGCCGGTTGAGACCCAGTACTTC.